These 8 T cell receptor beta chains share one sample of origin, sequenced in a study of cytomegalovirus exposure and HLA in healthy donors. The primer mix had 60 Vbeta and 13 Jbeta primers. This table comes from immunoSEQ multiplex PCR, and its TCRdb copy is limited to in-frame clones, with some not included. Of roughly 200,000 clones listed, roughly four fifths are singletons. The material sequenced was PBMCs. The receptors originated from a man aged 50 or older in good health and CMV-seronegative.

The chain carries TRBV7-6 and TRBJ1-3; a possible D gene is TRBD1 (5 bases). The germline V gene encodes CDR1 SGHVS and CDR2 FNYEAQ. This CDR3 has 16 amino acids. V shed 0 bases and J shed 2 bases, with 11 bases lying between them. CDR3 nucleotide sequence: TGTGCCAGCAGCTTAGCCCCAGGGCGGACTGGAAACACCATATATTTT. Its translation is CASSLAPGRTGNTIYF.

The chain employs TRBV7-2 and TRBJ1-6, with D perhaps TRBD1 (5 bases). This CDR3 has 14 amino acids. Trimming removed 4 bases at V and 7 bases at J, with 11 bases between. CDR1 and CDR2 from the germline V gene are SGHTA and FQGNSA. The CDR3 nucleotides are TGTGCCAGCAGCTCGACAGTTGGGAATTCACCCCTCCACTTT. Its protein product is CASSSTVGNSPLHF.

The rearrangement uses TRBV7-9 and TRBJ1-5, with a weak D call TRBD1 (5 bases). CDR1 and CDR2 from the germline V gene are SEHNR and FQNEAQ (reference sequence). The CDR3 has 14 amino acids. Trimming removed 5 bases from V and 5 bases from J, with 13 bases in between. CDR3 nucleotide sequence: TGTGCCAGCAGCCCTGGAACAGGACATCAGCCCCAGCATTTT. Translated: CASSPGTGHQPQHF.

The V gene is TRBV5-1, the J gene TRBJ1-4; possibly TRBD1 for D (5 bases). Trimming took 2 bases from V and 5 from J, leaving 10 bases between them. Germline V gives CDR1 SGHRS, CDR2 YFSETQ. The CDR3 is made up of 14 amino acids. The CDR3 loop is CASSLPGDNEKLFF. The CDR3 region has the DNA TGCGCCAGCAGCTTACCGGGGGACAATGAAAAACTGTTTTTT.

The chain links TRBV6-5 to TRBJ2-5; 14 bases align to TRBD2. The J call may be wrong; the DNA end is better matched by TRBJ2-7. The V gene's germline CDR1 is MNHEY and CDR2 SVGAGI. The CDR3 has 15 amino acids. Here the CDR3 DNA reads TGTGCCAGCAGAAGGGGACTAGCGGGGGACTACGAGCAGTACTTC. Its protein is CASRRGLAGDYEQYF.

The chain is built from TRBV4-3 and TRBJ2-1; unclear D gene. Germline V lookup: CDR1 LGHNA, CDR2 YSLEER. The CDR3 covers 17 residues. V was cut by 1 base and J by 2 bases, with 15 bases left in between. The CDR3 protein is CASSQARRGPTYNEQFF. The DNA of the CDR3 is TGCGCCAGCAGCCAAGCCCGTAGAGGCCCCACCTACAATGAGCAGTTCTTC.

The chain joins TRBV2 to TRBJ1-5; 7 bases are shared with TRBD1. The junction had 9 bases not matched to a gene; V was cut back by 6 bases and J by 4 bases. The V gene's germline CDR1 is SNHLY and CDR2 FYNNEI. The CDR3 sequence is 15 residues long. CDR3 sequence (DNA): TGTGCCAGCAGAGACTTCGGGACAGTTAATCAGCCCCAGCATTTT. This encodes CASRDFGTVNQPQHF.

The chain couples TRBV7-9 to TRBJ1-2; D ambiguous. V lost 3 bases and J 0 bases, leaving 8 bases between the germline ends. This CDR3 is 14 amino acids long. Per the germline V gene, CDR1 is SEHNR and CDR2 is FQNEAQ (reference sequence). The CDR3 region is CASSFGTANYGYTF. CDR3 bases: TGTGCCAGCAGCTTTGGCACCGCTAACTATGGCTACACCTTC.